Shown below are 28 T cell receptor beta chains from a single sample sequenced in a study of blood T cell repertoires in COVID-19. Libraries were prepared by immunoSEQ multiplex PCR; TCRdb keeps only in-frame clonotypes and omits some of them. The table has under 95,000 clones, around 83% seen once. Sequencing was carried out using peripheral blood. These receptors all come from a woman in her seventies with acute or convalescent COVID-19.

The chain uses TRBV11-2 and TRBJ2-7; 8 bases agree with TRBD2. The V gene's germline CDR1 is SGHAT and CDR2 FQNNGV. The CDR3 loop spans 13 amino acids. V gave up 2 bases and J gave up 4 bases; unmatched junction bases: 1. The CDR3 sequence is CASSLQRGYEQYF. CDR3 DNA sequence: TGTGCCAGCAGCTTACAGCGGGGGTACGAGCAGTACTTC.

This sequence joins TRBV30 and TRBJ1-6; D might be TRBD1 (6 bases). The CDR3 sequence is 12 residues long. Germline values: CDR1 GTSNPN, CDR2 SVGIG (reference sequence). V gave up 2 bases and J gave up 8 bases, with 7 bases separating them. CDR3 nucleotides: TGTGCCTGGAGTCAGGGGTATTCACCCCTCCACTTT. It yields the protein CAWSQGYSPLHF.

The chain employs TRBV7-9 and TRBJ1-4; D call uncertain. Germline values: CDR1 SEHNR, CDR2 FQNEAQ (reference sequence). V lost 7 bases and J lost 4, with 16 bases in between. There are 15 residues in the CDR3. CDR3 DNA: TGTGCCAGCACCTCTACCGCGGGTATTAATGAAAAACTGTTTTTT. It yields the protein CASTSTAGINEKLFF.

This clone was recorded only once. The V call is TRBV5-8, the J call TRBJ1-1; a weak D match, TRBD1 (5 bases). This CDR3 comprises 14 residues. V was pared by 7 bases and J by 3 bases, with 16 bases between. Germline lookup yields CDR1 SGHTS and CDR2 YDEGEE. The CDR3 loop is CASGQGFAYTEAFF. The CDR3, as DNA: TGTGCCAGCGGTCAGGGTTTTGCGTACACTGAAGCTTTCTTT. Filled out from reference TRBV5-8 and TRBJ1-1, the complete variable domain reads EAGVTQSPTHLIKTRGQQATLRCSPISGHTSVYWYQQALGLGLQFLLWYDEGEERNRGNFPPRFSGRQFPNYSSELNVNALELEDSALYLCASGQGFAYTEAFFGQGTRLTVV.

This sequence joins TRBV14 and TRBJ1-2, with 7 bases matching TRBD1. Germline assignment: CDR1 SGHDN and CDR2 FVKESK. J was trimmed by 14 bases and V by 1 base; bases with no gene match: 13. This CDR3 comprises 14 residues. For the CDR3, the DNA is TGTGCCAGCAGCCAAGCCCCCTCAGGGGGTCCGGCTACCTTC. Protein sequence: CASSQAPSGGPATF.

The CDR3 region is CASSPMGQGKETQYF. The CDR3 coding sequence is TGTGCCAGCAGTCCTATGGGACAGGGAAAAGAGACCCAGTACTTC. This sequence joins TRBV28 and TRBJ2-5; 9 bases fit TRBD1. Germline V gives CDR1 MDHEN, CDR2 SYDVKM. This CDR3 is built from 15 residues. The junction had 7 bases not matched to a gene; V was cut back by 5 bases and J by 3 bases. The full variable domain, in which reference TRBV28 and TRBJ2-5 provide the parts outside the CDR3, is DVKVTQSSRYLVKRTGEKVFLECVQDMDHENMFWYRQDPGLGLRLIYFSYDVKMKEKGDIPEGYSVSREKKERFSLILESASTNQTSMYLCASSPMGQGKETQYFGPGTRLLVL.

V is TRBV5-1 and J is TRBJ2-7; a weak D match, TRBD2 (6 bases). This CDR3 spans 14 amino acids. V was trimmed by 4 bases and J by 4 bases, leaving 15 bases between them. The germline gives CDR1 SGHRS, CDR2 YFSETQ. The CDR3 DNA is TGCGCCAGCAGCCCCCAGGACGGGACTTACGAGCAGTACTTC. Its translation is CASSPQDGTYEQYF.

This chain links TRBV7-9 with TRBJ2-7; 11 bases agree with TRBD1. V trimming: 0 bases; J trimming: 2 bases; junction bases outside the gene matches: 3. The germline V gene has CDR1 SEHNR and CDR2 FQNEAQ (reference sequence). The CDR3 totals 16 residues. The CDR3 coding sequence is TGTGCCAGCAGCTTAGCTCCGGGACAGGGGGCCTACGAGCAGTACTTC. This codes for CASSLAPGQGAYEQYF.

This clone was counted between two and nine times. This chain connects TRBV7-9 to TRBJ1-1; 8 bases fit TRBD1. The ends lost 8 bases at V and 0 bases at J; junction bases unmatched: 8. This CDR3 spans 15 amino acids. Germline CDR1 is SEHNR and CDR2 is FQNEAQ (reference sequence). CDR3 coding DNA: TGTGCCAGCCCTTCCTCGGACAGGGTGAACACTGAAGCTTTCTTT. Its translation is CASPSSDRVNTEAFF.

The J gene is TRBJ2-7, the V gene TRBV7-8, with a tentative D call TRBD2 (6 bases). Germline-derived CDR1 and CDR2 are SGHVS and FQNEAQ. V was clipped by 4 bases and J by 0 bases, with 13 bases between them. The CDR3 has 15 residues. The CDR3 DNA reads as TGTGCCAGCAGCTGGGGAGGACGGGGCTCCTACGAGCAGTACTTC. Encoded protein: CASSWGGRGSYEQYF.

The CDR3 here is CASTREYYGYTF. For the CDR3, the DNA is TGTGCCAGTACCAGGGAATACTATGGCTACACCTTC. The genes are TRBV19 and TRBJ1-2; a possible D gene is TRBD1 (5 bases). The germline V gene has CDR1 LNHDA and CDR2 SQIVND (reference sequence). The CDR3 runs to 12 residues. V lost 7 bases and J 3 bases, leaving 9 bases between the germline ends.

The rearrangement joins TRBV25-1 to TRBJ1-2, with D perhaps TRBD1 (5 bases). Trimming shortened V by 6 bases and J by 2 bases, and 10 bases separated the two germline ends. The CDR3 contains 13 residues. CDR1 is MGHDK and CDR2 is SYGVNS in the germline V gene. The DNA for the CDR3 is TGTGCCAGCAGCTTTACAGGCAACTATGGCTACACCTTC. Residues: CASSFTGNYGYTF.

The chain has TRBV5-5 and TRBJ1-6; a possible D gene is TRBD1 (6 bases). V dropped 4 bases and J dropped 8 bases, with 19 bases sitting between them. This CDR3 region has 16 residues. Germline V gene data show CDR1 as SGHKS and CDR2 as YYEKEE (reference sequence). In DNA form, the CDR3 reads TGTGCCAGCAGCCCTGAATCCGGGACAACTTATTCACCCCTCCACTTT. Encoded protein: CASSPESGTTYSPLHF.

This chain joins TRBV15 and TRBJ1-1; 8 positions match TRBD1. Per germline, CDR1 LNHNV and CDR2 YYDKDF (reference sequence). V lost 10 bases, J lost 7 bases, and 11 bases stayed unmatched. The CDR3 runs 13 residues. This chain's CDR3 is CASANRGMLEAFF. The CDR3 DNA reads as TGTGCCAGCGCTAACAGGGGGATGCTTGAAGCTTTCTTT.

As regards this clone: Compared with germline, one end of the junction differs, possibly owing to a read error. V gene TRBV28 combines with J gene TRBJ1-6, with 8 bases that match TRBD1. The V gene's germline CDR1 is MDHEN and CDR2 SYDVKM. This CDR3 comprises 13 residues. CDR3 nucleotide sequence: TGCGCAGGGGGCGGAAGTCGATATTCACCCCTCCACTTT. This sequence encodes CAGGGSRYSPLHF. Looking up the rest from reference TRBV28 and TRBJ1-6 gives the full variable domain: DVKVTQSSRYLVKRTGEKVFLECVQDMDHENMFWYRQDPGLGLRLIYFSYDVKMKEKGDIPEGYSVSREKKERFSLILESASTNQTSMYLCAGGGSRYSPLHFGNGTRLTVT.

The chain has TRBV6-1 and TRBJ1-1, with 8 bases lining up with TRBD1. This CDR3 has 14 residues. CDR1 and CDR2 from the germline V gene are MNHNS and SASEGT. With V trimmed by 6 bases and J by 5 bases, 8 bases remained unmatched. The CDR3 spells CASSPTGGETEAFF. CDR3 nucleotide sequence: TGTGCCAGCAGCCCAACAGGGGGTGAGACTGAAGCTTTCTTT.

The chain joins TRBV7-2 to TRBJ2-5; the match to TRBD2 covers 9 bases. The CDR3 sequence is 15 residues long. The J segment lost 5 bases and the V segment lost 5 bases, leaving 9 bases of the junction unmatched. Germline V CDR1 and CDR2: SGHTA, FQGNSA. The CDR3 here is CASSPFAGGLETQYF. As DNA, the CDR3 is TGTGCCAGCAGCCCTTTCGCGGGGGGGCTGGAGACCCAGTACTTC.

The V and J genes are TRBV24-1 and TRBJ2-7; perhaps TRBD1 as D (6 bases). The V end lost 3 bases, the J end lost 4 bases, and 15 bases lay between the germline ends. The germline gives CDR1 KGHDR, CDR2 SFDVKD. The CDR3 consists of 15 residues. DNA of the CDR3: TGTGCCACCAGTGATACCAGGGGAGCAGGATACGAGCAGTACTTC. It yields the protein CATSDTRGAGYEQYF.

The chain employs TRBV2 and TRBJ1-5; the D is unclear. Trimming left V 0 bases short and J 7 bases short, with 10 bases between. This CDR3 has 14 residues. The germline V gene has CDR1 SNHLY and CDR2 FYNNEI. The CDR3 DNA is TGTGCCAGCAGTGAAGCGCTGTCGAGCCAGCCCCAGCATTTT. This translates into CASSEALSSQPQHF.

This clone was recorded once. The chain combines TRBV7-9 with TRBJ1-1; D possibly corresponds to TRBD1 (5 bases). V shed 1 base and J shed 8 bases, with 14 bases lying between them. CDR1 is SEHNR, CDR2 FQNEAQ, per germline (reference sequence). The CDR3 is made up of 14 amino acids. CDR3 bases: TGTGCCAGCAGCTTAGGTGCGGGGCAGCAAGAAGCTTTCTTT. It codes for CASSLGAGQQEAFF.

The chain employs TRBV2 and TRBJ1-1, with D unclear. CDR3 size: 14 residues. Germline CDR1 and CDR2: SNHLY and FYNNEI. Between the trimmed V and J ends, which lost 2 bases and 2 bases, there was a span of 9 bases. Written as DNA, the CDR3 is TGTGCCAGCAGTGAACCCCCCGGTAACACTGAAGCTTTCTTT. Translated, it gives CASSEPPGNTEAFF.

V gene TRBV7-9 combines with J gene TRBJ1-2; TRBD1 matches 8 bases. This CDR3 is 13 amino acids long. J was trimmed by 4 bases and V by 6 bases; bases with no gene match: 4. The germline gives CDR1 SEHNR, CDR2 FQNEAQ (reference sequence). CDR3 sequence (DNA): TGTGCCAGCAGTTCAACAGGGGGCTATGGCTACACCTTC. It encodes CASSSTGGYGYTF. The whole variable domain, remainder taken from reference TRBV7-9 and TRBJ1-2, is DTGVSQNPRHKITKRGQNVTFRCDPISEHNRLYWYRQTLGQGPEFLTYFQNEAQLEKSRLLSDRFSAERPKGSFSTLEIQRTEQGDSAMYLCASSSTGGYGYTFGSGTRLTVV.

This clone was detected only once. V usage is TRBV21-1 and J usage is TRBJ2-7; the listed D gene, TRBD1, was not tested against the DNA. TRBV21-1 is shown as a pseudogene. The CDR3 runs to 16 residues. CDR3 protein: CASSRQRTGWAYEQYF. The CDR3 DNA follows: TGTGCCAGCAGCCGGCAGAGGACAGGGTGGGCCTACGAGCAGTACTTC.

The rearrangement joins TRBV28 to TRBJ1-2; no clear D. The germline V gene has CDR1 MDHEN and CDR2 SYDVKM. The CDR3 consists of 12 residues. V lost 2 bases and J 3 bases, leaving 4 bases between the germline ends. The CDR3 here is CASSLQYYGYTF. DNA for the CDR3: TGTGCCAGCAGTTTACAGTACTATGGCTACACCTTC.

The chain employs TRBV6-1 and TRBJ2-5; TRBD2 agrees at 7 bases. The germline V gene has CDR1 MNHNS and CDR2 SASEGT. V trimming: 2 bases; J trimming: 5 bases; junction bases outside the gene matches: 8. This CDR3 is 15 amino acids long. The CDR3 DNA sequence: TGTGCCAGCAGTGAAAGTCTGGTGGGGGGGGAGACCCAGTACTTC. This translates into CASSESLVGGETQYF.

This clone appeared once. V usage is TRBV6-1 and J usage is TRBJ1-6; D gene uncertain. This CDR3 has 12 amino acids. Looked up from germline, CDR1 is MNHNS and CDR2 is SASEGT. Trimming pared 0 bases from V and 8 bases from J, leaving 2 bases between. The CDR3 loop reads CASSEAYSPLHF. The DNA for the CDR3 is TGTGCCAGCAGTGAAGCCTATTCACCCCTCCACTTT.

The chain links TRBV5-8 to TRBJ2-5; 11 nucleotides agree with TRBD2. Germline V gene sequence: CDR1 SGHTS, CDR2 YDEGEE. V shed 0 bases, J shed 2 bases, and the junction held 3 bases outside the gene matches. The CDR3 consists of 16 residues. The CDR3 sequence: CASSLGASGGQETQYF. The CDR3 region has the DNA TGTGCCAGCAGCTTGGGGGCTAGCGGGGGGCAAGAGACCCAGTACTTC. The full variable domain, in which reference TRBV5-8 and TRBJ2-5 provide the parts outside the CDR3, is EAGVTQSPTHLIKTRGQQATLRCSPISGHTSVYWYQQALGLGLQFLLWYDEGEERNRGNFPPRFSGRQFPNYSSELNVNALELEDSALYLCASSLGASGGQETQYFGPGTRLLVL.

This sequence joins TRBV2 and TRBJ1-6; 10 positions match TRBD1. The CDR3 runs to 14 residues. Germline V lookup: CDR1 SNHLY, CDR2 FYNNEI. V gave up 11 bases and J gave up 14 bases; unmatched junction bases: 15. CDR3 loop: CASLTGTGDLTLHF. CDR3 coding DNA: TGTGCCTCTCTAACCGGGACAGGGGATTTAACCCTCCACTTT.